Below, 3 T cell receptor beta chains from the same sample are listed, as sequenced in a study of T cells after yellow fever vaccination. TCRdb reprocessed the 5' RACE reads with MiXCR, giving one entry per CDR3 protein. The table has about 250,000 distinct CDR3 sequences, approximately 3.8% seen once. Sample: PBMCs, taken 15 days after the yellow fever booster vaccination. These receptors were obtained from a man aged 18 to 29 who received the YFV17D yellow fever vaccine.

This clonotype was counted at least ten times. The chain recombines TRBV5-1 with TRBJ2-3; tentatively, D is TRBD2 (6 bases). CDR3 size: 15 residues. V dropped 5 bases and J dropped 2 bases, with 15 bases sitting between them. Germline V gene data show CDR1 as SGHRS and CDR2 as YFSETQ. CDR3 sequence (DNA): TGCGCCAGCAGATGGCCGGGACTCAACACAGATACGCAGTATTTT. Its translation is CASRWPGLNTDTQYF.

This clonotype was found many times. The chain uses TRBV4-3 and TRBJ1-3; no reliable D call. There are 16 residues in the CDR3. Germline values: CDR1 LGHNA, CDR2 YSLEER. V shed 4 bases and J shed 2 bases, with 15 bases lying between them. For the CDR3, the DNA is TGCGCCAGCAGCCTCCGGACCCTTGGACCTGGAAACACCATATATTTT. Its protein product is CASSLRTLGPGNTIYF.

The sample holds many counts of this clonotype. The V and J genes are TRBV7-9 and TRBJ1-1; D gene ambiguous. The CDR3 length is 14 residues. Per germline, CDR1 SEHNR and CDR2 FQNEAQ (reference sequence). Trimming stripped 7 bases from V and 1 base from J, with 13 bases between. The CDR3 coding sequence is TGTGCCAGCATCCCCGGACGGACGAACACTGAAGCTTTCTTT. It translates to CASIPGRTNTEAFF.